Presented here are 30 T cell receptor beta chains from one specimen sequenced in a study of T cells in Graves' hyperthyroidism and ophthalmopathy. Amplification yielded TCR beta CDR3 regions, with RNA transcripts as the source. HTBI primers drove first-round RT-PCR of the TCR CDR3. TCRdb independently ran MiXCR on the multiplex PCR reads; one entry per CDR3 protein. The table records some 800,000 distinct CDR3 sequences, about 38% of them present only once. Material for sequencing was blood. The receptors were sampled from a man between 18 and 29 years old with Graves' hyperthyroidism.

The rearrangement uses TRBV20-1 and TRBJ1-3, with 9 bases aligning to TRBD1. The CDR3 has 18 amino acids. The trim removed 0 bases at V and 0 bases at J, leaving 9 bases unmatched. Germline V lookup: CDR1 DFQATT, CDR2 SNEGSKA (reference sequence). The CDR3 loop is CSARDHLNRGLSGNTIYF. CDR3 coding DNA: TGCAGTGCTAGAGACCACCTTAACAGGGGGCTCTCTGGAAACACCATATATTTT.

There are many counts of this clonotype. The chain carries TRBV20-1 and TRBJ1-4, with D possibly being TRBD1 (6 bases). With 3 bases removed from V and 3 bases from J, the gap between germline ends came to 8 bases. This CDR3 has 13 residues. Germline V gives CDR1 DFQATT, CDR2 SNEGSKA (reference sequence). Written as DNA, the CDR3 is TGCAGTGCTAGGGGGGCGGCTAATGAAAAACTGTTTTTT. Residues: CSARGAANEKLFF.

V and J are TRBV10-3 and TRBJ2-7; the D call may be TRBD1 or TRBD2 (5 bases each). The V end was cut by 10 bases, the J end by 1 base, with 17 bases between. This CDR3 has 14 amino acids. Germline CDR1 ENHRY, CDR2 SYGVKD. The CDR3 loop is CASRSAGSSYEQYF. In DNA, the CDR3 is TGTGCCAGCAGGTCGGCAGGGAGTTCCTACGAGCAGTACTTC.

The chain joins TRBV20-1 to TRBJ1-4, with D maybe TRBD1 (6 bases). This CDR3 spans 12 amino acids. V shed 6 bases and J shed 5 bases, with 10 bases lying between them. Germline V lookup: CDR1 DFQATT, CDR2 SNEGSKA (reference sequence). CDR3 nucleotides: TGCAGTGCAACAGGGCTGAATGAAAAACTGTTTTTT. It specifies CSATGLNEKLFF.

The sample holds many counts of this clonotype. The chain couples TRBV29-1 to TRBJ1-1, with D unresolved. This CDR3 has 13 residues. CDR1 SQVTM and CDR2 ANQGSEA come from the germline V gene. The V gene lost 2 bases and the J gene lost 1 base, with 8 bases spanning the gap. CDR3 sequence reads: CSVESIPNTEAFF. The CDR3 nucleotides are TGCAGCGTTGAATCTATACCGAACACTGAAGCTTTCTTT. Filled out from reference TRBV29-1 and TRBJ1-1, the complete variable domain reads SAVISQKPSRDICQRGTSLTIQCQVDSQVTMMFWYRQQPGQSLTLIATANQGSEATYESGFVIDKFPISRPNLTFSTLTVSNMSPEDSSIYLCSVESIPNTEAFFGQGTRLTVV.

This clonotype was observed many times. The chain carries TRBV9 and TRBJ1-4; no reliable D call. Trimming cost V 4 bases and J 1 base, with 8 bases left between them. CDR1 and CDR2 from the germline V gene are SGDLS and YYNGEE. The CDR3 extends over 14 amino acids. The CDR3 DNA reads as TGTGCCAGCAGCCCCCACCTAACTAATGAAAAACTGTTTTTT. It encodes CASSPHLTNEKLFF.

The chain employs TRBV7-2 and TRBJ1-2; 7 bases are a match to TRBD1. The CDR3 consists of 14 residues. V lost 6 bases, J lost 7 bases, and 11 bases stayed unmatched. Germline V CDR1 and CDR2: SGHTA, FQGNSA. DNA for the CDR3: TGTGCCAGCAGTGATAAGACAGGGCGGGGTGGCTACACCTTC. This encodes CASSDKTGRGGYTF.

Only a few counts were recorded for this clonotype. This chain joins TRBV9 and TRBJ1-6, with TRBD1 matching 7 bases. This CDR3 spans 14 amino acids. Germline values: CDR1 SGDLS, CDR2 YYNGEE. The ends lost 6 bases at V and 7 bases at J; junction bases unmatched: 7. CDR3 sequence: CASISGTENSPLHF. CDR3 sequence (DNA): TGTGCCAGCATCAGTGGGACAGAAAATTCACCCCTCCACTTT. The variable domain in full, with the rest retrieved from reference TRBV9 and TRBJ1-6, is DSGVTQTPKHLITATGQRVTLRCSPRSGDLSVYWYQQSLDQGLQFLIQYYNGEERAKGNILERFSAQQFPDLHSELNLSSLELGDSALYFCASISGTENSPLHFGNGTRLTVT.

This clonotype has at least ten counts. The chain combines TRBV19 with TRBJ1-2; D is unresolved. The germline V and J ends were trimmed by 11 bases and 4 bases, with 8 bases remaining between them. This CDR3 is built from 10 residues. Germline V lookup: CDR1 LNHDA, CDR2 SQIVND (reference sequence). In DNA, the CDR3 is TGTGCCTCGAGAGGCTATGGCTACACCTTC. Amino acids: CASRGYGYTF.

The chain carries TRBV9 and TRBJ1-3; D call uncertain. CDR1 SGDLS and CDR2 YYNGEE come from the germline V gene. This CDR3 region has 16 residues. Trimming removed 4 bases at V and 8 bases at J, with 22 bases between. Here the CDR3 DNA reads TGTGCCAGCAGCTACCCAACTGGAGGCCATCGGGACACCATATATTTT. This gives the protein CASSYPTGGHRDTIYF.

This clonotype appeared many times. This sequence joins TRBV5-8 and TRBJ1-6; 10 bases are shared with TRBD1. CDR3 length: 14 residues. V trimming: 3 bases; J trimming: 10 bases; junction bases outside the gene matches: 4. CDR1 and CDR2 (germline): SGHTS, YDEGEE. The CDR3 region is CASSWDRGTSPLHF. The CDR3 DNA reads TGTGCCAGCAGCTGGGACAGGGGAACATCACCCCTCCACTTT.

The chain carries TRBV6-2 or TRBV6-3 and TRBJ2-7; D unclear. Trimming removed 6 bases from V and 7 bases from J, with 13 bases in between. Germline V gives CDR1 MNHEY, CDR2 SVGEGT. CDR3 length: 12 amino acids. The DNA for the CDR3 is TGTGCCAGCAGAACAAGTCTAGGGGAGCAGTACTTC. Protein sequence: CASRTSLGEQYF.

The CDR3 bases are TGTGCCAGCAGCCCAATCCGGAGACAGGGCGACACCGGGGAGCTGTTTTTT. Protein: CASSPIRRQGDTGELFF. The chain has TRBV11-2 and TRBJ2-2; 7 positions agree with TRBD1. CDR3 length: 17 residues. Germline V gene lookup returns CDR1 SGHAT and CDR2 FQNNGV. The J segment lost 3 bases and the V segment lost 5 bases, leaving 12 bases of the junction unmatched.

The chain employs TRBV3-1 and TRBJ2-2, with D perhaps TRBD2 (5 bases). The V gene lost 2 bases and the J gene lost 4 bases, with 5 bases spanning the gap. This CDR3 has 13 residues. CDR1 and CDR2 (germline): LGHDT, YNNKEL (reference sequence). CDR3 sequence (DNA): TGTGCCAGCAGCCAAAGCGGCACCGGGGAGCTGTTTTTT. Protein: CASSQSGTGELFF.

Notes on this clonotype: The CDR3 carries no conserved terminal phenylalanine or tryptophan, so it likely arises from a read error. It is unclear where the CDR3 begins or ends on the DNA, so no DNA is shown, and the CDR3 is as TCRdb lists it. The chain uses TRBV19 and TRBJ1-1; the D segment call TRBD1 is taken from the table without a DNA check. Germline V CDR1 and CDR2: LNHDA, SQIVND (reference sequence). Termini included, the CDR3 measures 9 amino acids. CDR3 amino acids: CASGTGRFY.

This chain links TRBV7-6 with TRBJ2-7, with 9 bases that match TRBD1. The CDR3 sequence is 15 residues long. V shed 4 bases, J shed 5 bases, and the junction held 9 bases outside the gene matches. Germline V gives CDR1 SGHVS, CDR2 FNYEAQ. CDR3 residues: CASSSGGTGIHEQYF. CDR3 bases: TGTGCCAGCAGCTCAGGCGGGACAGGGATCCACGAGCAGTACTTC.

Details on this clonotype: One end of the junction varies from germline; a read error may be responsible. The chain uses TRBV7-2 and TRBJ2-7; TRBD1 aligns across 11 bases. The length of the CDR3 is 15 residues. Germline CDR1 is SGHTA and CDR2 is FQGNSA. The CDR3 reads CASSLVGQGDYAQYF. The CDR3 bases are TGTGCCAGCAGCTTAGTGGGACAGGGGGATTACGCGCAGTACTTC.

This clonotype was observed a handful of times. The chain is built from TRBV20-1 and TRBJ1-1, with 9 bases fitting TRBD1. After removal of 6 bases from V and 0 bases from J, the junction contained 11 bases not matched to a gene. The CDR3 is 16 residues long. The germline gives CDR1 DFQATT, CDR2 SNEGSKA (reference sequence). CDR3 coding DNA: TGCAGTGCCCTCCCCGGGACAGGGATCATGAACACTGAAGCTTTCTTT. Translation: CSALPGTGIMNTEAFF.

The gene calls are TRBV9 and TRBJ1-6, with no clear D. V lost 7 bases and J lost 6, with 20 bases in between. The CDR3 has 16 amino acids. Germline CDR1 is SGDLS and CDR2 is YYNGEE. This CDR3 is CASGSSRNSLNSPLHF. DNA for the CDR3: TGTGCCAGCGGCTCCAGTCGCAACTCCCTTAATTCACCCCTCCACTTT.

For the CDR3, the DNA is TGCGCCAGCAGCCAAGGAAATGCGGTAGGGCGGGAGGCCAACCAAGAGACCCAGTACTTC. It translates to CASSQGNAVGREANQETQYF. The chain couples TRBV4-1 to TRBJ2-5, with 8 bases identical to TRBD2. The CDR3 loop spans 20 amino acids. CDR1 MGHRA and CDR2 YSYEKL come from the germline V gene. V lost 1 base and J lost 0; bases outside the gene matches: 16.

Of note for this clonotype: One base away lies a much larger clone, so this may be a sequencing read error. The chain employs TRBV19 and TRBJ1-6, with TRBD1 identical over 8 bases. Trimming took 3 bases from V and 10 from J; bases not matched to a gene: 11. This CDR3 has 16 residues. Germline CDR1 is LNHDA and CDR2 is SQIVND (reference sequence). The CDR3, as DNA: TGTGCCAGTAGTATTGGGCCTGGGACAGGCGGCTCACCCCTCCACTTT. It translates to CASSIGPGTGGSPLHF.

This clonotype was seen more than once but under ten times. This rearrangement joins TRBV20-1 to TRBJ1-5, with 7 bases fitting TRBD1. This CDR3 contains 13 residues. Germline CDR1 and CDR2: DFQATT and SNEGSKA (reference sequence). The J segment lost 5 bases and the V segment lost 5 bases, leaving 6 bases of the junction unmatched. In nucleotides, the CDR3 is TGCAGTGCTTCACAGGGGCCTGATCAGCCCCAGCATTTT. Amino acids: CSASQGPDQPQHF.

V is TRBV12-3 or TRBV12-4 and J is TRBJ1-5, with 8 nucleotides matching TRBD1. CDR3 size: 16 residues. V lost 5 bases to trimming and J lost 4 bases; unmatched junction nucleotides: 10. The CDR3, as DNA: TGTGCCAGCAGTCAGGGGACAGGACACCTTAATCAGCCCCAGCATTTT. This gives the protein CASSQGTGHLNQPQHF.

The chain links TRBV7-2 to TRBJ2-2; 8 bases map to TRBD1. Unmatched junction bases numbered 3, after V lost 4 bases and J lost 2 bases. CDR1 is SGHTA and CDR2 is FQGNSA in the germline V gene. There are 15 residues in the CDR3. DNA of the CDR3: TGTGCCAGCAGCTCAGGGGGCCGTAACACCGGGGAGCTGTTTTTT. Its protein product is CASSSGGRNTGELFF.

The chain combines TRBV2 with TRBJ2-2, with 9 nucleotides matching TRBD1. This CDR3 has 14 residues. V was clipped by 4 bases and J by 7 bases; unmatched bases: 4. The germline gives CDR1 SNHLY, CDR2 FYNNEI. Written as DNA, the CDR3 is TGTGCCAGCAGTGCCGGGACAGGGAGCGGGGAGCTGTTTTTT. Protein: CASSAGTGSGELFF. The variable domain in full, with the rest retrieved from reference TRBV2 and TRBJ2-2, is EPEVTQTPSHQVTQMGQEVILRCVPISNHLYFYWYRQILGQKVEFLVSFYNNEISEKSEIFDDQFSVERPDGSNFTLKIRSTKLEDSAMYFCASSAGTGSGELFFGEGSRLTVL.

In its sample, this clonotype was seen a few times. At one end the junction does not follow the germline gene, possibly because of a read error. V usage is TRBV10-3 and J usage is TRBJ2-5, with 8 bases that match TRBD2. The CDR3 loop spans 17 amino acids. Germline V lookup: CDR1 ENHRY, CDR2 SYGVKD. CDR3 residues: CASSEVKSGGYQETQYF. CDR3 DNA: TGTGCCAGCAGTGAAGTGAAAAGCGGGGGCTACCAAGAGACCCAGTACTTC.

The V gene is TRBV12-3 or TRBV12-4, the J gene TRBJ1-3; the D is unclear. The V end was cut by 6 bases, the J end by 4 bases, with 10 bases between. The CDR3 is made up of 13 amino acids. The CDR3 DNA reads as TGTGCCAGCAGACGATCATCGGGAAACACCATATATTTT. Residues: CASRRSSGNTIYF.

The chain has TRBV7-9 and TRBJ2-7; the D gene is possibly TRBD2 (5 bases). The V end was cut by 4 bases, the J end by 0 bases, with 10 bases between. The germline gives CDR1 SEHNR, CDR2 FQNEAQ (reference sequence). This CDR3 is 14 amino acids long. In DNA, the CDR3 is TGTGCCAGCAGCTCTCGGGGAGTCTCCTACGAGCAGTACTTC. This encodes CASSSRGVSYEQYF.

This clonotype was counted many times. CDR3 coding DNA: TGTGCCAGCAGCCCCTTTGGGGAGACCCAGTACTTC. Translation gives CASSPFGETQYF. The V and J genes are TRBV12-3 or TRBV12-4 and TRBJ2-5; D remains ambiguous. The length of the CDR3 is 12 residues. The V end was cut by 6 bases, the J end by 5 bases, with 10 bases between.

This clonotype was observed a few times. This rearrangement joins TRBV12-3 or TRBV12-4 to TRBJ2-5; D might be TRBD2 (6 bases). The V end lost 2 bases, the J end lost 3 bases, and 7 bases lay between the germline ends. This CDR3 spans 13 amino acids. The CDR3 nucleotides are TGTGCCAGCAGTTTAAGGGAGGAAGAGACCCAGTACTTC. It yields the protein CASSLREEETQYF.